This T cell receptor (beta chain) was captured by sequencing in a study of siplizumab effects on memory and regulatory T cells. Study outcomes and limitations: A mean of approximately 70% of mappable alloreactive CD4+ clones were Treg-derived with siplizumab, compared with roughly 27% in controls. The suppressive capacity of proliferating Tregs from siplizumab cultures remained unconfirmed.

Clones were read by immunoSEQ multiplex PCR, and TCRdb kept only the in-frame ones, dropping some. The data contain about 60,000 clones, 70% to 90% of them singletons. Note on this clone: Antigen specificity is unknown.

Unstimulated naive, memory, effector memory and TEMRA subsets underwent sequencing in a few donor pairs. Sequencing was done on a sample of memory CD4+ T cells sorted from blood. The origin of this receptor is a human donor in good health.

The CDR3: CASSSKGLNTEAFF. As DNA, the CDR3 is TGTGCCAGCAGCTCCAAAGGGTTGAACACTGAAGCTTTCTTT. The J gene is TRBJ1-1, the V gene TRBV7-9; no definite D call. CDR3 length: 14 amino acids. The germline V and J ends were trimmed by 4 bases and 0 bases, with 9 bases remaining between them. The germline V gene encodes CDR1 SEHNR and CDR2 FQNEAQ (reference sequence).